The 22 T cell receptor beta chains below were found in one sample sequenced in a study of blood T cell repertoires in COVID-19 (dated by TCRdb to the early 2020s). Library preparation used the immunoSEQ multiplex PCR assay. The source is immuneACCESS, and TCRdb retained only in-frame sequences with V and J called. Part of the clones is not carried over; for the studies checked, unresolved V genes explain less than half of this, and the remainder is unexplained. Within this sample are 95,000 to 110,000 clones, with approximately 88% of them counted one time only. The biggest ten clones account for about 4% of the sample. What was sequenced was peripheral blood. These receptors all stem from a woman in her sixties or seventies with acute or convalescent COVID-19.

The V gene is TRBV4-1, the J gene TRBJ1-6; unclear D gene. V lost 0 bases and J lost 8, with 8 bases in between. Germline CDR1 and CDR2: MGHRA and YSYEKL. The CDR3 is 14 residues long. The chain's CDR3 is CASSQDPVYSPLHF. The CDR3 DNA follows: TGCGCCAGCAGCCAAGATCCGGTTTATTCACCCCTCCACTTT.

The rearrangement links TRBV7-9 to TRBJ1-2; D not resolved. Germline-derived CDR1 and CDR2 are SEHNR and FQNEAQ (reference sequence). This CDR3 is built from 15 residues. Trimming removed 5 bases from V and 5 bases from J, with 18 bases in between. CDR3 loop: CASSRARGDGYGYTF. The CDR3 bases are TGTGCCAGCAGCCGGGCACGCGGGGATGGGTATGGCTACACCTTC.

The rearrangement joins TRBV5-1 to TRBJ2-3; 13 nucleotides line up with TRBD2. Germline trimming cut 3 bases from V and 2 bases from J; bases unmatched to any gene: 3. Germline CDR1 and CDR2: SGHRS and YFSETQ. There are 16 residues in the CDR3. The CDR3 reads CASSSTSGRITDTQYF. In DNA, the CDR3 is TGCGCCAGCAGCTCGACTAGCGGGAGGATCACAGATACGCAGTATTTT.

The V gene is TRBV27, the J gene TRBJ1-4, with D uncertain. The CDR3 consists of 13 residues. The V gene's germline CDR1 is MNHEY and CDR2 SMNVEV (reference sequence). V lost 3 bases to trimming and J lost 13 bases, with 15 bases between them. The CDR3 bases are TGTGCCAGCAGTTTCCGGGCCCGCGGGTCACTGTTTTTT. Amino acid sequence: CASSFRARGSLFF.

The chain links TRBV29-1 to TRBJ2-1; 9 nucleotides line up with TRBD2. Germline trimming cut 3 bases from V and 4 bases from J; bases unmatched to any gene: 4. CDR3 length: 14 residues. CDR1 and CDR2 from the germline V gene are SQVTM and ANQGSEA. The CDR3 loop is CSVDIAGVYNEQFF. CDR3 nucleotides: TGCAGCGTTGATATAGCGGGAGTATACAATGAGCAGTTCTTC.

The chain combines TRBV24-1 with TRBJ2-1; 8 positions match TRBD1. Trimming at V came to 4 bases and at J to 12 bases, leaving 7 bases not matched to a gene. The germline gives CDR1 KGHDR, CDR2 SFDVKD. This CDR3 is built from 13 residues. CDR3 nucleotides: TGTGCCACCAGTGACAGACAGGGGCGGAGGCAGTTCTTC. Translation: CATSDRQGRRQFF.

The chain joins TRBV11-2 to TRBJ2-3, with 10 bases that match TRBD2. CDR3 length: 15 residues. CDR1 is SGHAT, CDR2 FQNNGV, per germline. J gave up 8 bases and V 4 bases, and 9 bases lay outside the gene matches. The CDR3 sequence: CASSSASGSVVTQYF. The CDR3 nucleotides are TGTGCCAGCAGCTCTGCTAGCGGGAGTGTTGTTACGCAGTATTTT.

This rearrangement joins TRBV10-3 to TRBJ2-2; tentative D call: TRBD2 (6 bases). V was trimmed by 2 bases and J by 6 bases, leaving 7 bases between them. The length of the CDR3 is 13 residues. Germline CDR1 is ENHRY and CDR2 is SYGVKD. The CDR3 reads CAISEGGPGELFF. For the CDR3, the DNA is TGTGCCATCAGTGAGGGAGGGCCCGGGGAGCTGTTTTTT.

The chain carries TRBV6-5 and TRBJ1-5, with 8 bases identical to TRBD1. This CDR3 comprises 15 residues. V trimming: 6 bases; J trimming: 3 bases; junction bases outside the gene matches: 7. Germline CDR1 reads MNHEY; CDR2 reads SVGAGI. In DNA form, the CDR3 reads TGTGCCAGCAGCCTGGGACAGGCGAACAATCAGCCCCAGCATTTT. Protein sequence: CASSLGQANNQPQHF.

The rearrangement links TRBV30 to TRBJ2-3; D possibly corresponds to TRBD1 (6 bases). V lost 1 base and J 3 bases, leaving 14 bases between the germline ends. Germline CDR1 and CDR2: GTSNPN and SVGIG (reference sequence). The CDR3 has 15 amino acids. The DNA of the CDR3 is TGTGCCTGGAGTGAACAGGGAAGTTTTACAGATACGCAGTATTTT. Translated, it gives CAWSEQGSFTDTQYF.

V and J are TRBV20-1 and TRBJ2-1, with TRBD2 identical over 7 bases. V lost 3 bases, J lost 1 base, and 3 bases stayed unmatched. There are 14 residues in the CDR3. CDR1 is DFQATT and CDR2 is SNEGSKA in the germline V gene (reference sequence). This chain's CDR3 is CSASGEGSYNEQFF. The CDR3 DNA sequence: TGCAGTGCTAGTGGGGAGGGTTCCTACAATGAGCAGTTCTTC.

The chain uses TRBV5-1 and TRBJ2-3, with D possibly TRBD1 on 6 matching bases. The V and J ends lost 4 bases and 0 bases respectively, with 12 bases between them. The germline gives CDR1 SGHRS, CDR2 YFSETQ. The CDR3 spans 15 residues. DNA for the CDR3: TGCGCCAGCAGCCTCCAGGGGAAAAGCACAGATACGCAGTATTTT. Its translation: CASSLQGKSTDTQYF.

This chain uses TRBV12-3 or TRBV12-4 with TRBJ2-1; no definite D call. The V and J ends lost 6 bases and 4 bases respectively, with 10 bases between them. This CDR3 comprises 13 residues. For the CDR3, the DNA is TGTGCCAGCAGCCCCCTCAGTTACAATGAGCAGTTCTTC. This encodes CASSPLSYNEQFF.

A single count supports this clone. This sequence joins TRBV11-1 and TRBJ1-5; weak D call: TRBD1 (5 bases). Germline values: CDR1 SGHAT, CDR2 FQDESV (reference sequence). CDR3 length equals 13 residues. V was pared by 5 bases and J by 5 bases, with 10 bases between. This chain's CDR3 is CASSPSGDQPQHF. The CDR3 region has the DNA TGTGCCAGCAGCCCGTCGGGGGATCAGCCCCAGCATTTT. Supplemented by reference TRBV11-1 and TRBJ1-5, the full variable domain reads EAEVAQSPRYKITEKSQAVAFWCDPISGHATLYWYRQILGQGPELLVQFQDESVVDDSQLPKDRFSAERLKGVDSTLKIQPAELGDSAMYLCASSPSGDQPQHFGDGTRLSIL.

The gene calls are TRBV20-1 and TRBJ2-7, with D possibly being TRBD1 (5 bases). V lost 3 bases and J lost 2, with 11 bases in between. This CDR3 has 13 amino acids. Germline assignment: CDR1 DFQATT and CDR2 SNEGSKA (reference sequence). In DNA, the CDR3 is TGCAGTGCTAGTTCCGACAGAACCTACGAGCAGTACGTC. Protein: CSASSDRTYEQYV.

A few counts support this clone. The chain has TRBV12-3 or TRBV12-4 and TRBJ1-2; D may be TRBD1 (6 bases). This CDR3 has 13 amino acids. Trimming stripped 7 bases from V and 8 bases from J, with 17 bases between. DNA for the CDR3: TGTGCCAGCACCTCACAGGGAAGGCGCGGCTACACCTTC. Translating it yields CASTSQGRRGYTF.

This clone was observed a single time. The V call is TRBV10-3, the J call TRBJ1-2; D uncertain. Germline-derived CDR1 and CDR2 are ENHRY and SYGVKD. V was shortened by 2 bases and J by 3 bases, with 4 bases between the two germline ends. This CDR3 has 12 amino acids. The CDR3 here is CAISEPDYGYTF. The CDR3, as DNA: TGTGCCATCAGTGAGCCTGACTATGGCTACACCTTC.

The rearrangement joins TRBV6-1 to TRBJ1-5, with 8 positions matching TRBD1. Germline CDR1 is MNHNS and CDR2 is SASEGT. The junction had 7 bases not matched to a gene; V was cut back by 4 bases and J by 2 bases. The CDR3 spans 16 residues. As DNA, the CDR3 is TGTGCCAGCAGTGGGAAGCAGGGGGCCGGCAATCAGCCCCAGCATTTT. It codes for CASSGKQGAGNQPQHF.

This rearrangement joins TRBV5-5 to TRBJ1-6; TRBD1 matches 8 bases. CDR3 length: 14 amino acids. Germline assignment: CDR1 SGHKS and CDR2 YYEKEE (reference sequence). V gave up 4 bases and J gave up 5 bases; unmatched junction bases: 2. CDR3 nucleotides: TGTGCCAGCAGCATGACAGGGGATAATTCACCCCTCCACTTT. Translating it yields CASSMTGDNSPLHF.

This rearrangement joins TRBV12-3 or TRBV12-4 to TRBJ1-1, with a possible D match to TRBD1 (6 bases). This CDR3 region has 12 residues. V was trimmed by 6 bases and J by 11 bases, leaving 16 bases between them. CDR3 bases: TGTGCCAGCAGCCCAACAGGGACCGGGGCTTTCTTT. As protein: CASSPTGTGAFF.

The CDR3 spells CASSSGGARTGELFF. The CDR3 coding sequence is TGTGCCAGCTCCTCCGGGGGGGCGCGAACCGGGGAGCTGTTTTTT. The rearrangement uses TRBV19 and TRBJ2-2; 8 bases are shared with TRBD2. Germline CDR1 reads LNHDA; CDR2 reads SQIVND (reference sequence). The CDR3 length is 15 residues. With V trimmed by 9 bases and J by 5 bases, 11 bases remained unmatched.

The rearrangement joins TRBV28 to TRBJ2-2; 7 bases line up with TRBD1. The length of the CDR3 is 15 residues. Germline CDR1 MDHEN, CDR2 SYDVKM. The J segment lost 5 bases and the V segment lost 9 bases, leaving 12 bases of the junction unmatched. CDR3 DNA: TGTGCCAGTAAGTTTGGGACAGCGAGGACCGGGGAGCTGTTTTTT. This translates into CASKFGTARTGELFF.